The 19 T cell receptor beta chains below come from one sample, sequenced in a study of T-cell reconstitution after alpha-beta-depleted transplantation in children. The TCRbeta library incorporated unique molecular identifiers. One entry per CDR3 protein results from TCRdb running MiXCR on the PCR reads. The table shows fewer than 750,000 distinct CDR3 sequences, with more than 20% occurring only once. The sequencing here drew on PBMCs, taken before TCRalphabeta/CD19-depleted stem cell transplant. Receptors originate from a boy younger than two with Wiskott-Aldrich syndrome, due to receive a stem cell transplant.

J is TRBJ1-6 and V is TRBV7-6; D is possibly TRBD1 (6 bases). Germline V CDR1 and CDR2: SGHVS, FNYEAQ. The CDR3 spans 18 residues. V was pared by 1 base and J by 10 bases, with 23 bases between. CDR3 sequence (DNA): TGTGCCAGCAGCTTAGGGTCGGTTATGGCAGGGGCTCGGTCACCCCTCCACTTT. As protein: CASSLGSVMAGARSPLHF.

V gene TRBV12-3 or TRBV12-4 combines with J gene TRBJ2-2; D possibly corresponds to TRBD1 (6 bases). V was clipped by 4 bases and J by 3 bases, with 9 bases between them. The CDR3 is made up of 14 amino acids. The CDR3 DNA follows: TGTGCCAGCAGTTGGCAGGGGTACACCGGGGAGCTGTTTTTT. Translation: CASSWQGYTGELFF.

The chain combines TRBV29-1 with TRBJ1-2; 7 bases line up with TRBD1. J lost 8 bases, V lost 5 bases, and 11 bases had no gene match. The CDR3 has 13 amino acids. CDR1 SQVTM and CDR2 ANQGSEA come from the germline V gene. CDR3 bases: TGCAGCGTTACAGGGGCCCGAGGGGGCGGCTACACCTTC. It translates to CSVTGARGGGYTF.

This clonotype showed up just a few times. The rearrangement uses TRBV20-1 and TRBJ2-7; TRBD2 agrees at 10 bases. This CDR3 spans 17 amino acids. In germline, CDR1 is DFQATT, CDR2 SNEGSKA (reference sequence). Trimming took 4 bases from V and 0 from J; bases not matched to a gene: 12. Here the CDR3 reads CSAIPFSGRTRSYEQYF. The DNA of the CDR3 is TGCAGTGCTATCCCCTTTAGCGGGAGGACCCGCTCCTACGAGCAGTACTTC.

The CDR3, as DNA: TGTGCCACCAGCAGAGAGTGGACAGGCTACGAGCAGTACTTC. Its translation: CATSREWTGYEQYF. The chain uses TRBV15 and TRBJ2-7; TRBD1 agrees at 7 bases. This CDR3 is built from 14 residues. V lost 0 bases to trimming and J lost 3 bases; unmatched junction nucleotides: 2. The germline V gene has CDR1 LNHNV and CDR2 YYDKDF (reference sequence).

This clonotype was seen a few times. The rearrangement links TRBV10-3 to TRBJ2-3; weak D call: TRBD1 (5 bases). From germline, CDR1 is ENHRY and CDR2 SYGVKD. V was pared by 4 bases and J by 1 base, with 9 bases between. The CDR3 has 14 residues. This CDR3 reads CAISGGWGTDTQYF. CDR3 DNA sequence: TGTGCCATCAGTGGGGGCTGGGGCACAGATACGCAGTATTTT.

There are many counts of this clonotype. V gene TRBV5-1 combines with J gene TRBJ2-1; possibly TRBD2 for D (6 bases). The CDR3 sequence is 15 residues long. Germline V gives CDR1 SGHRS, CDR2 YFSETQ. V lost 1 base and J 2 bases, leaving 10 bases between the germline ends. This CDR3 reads CASSLFGGTYNEQFF. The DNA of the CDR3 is TGCGCCAGCAGCTTGTTCGGGGGAACCTACAATGAGCAGTTCTTC.

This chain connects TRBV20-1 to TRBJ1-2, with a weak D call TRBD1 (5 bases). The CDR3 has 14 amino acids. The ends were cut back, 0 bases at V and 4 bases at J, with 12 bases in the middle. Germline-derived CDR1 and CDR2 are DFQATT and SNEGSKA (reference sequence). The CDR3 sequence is CSARDLRDGYGYTF. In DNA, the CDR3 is TGCAGTGCTAGAGATTTGAGGGACGGCTATGGCTACACCTTC.

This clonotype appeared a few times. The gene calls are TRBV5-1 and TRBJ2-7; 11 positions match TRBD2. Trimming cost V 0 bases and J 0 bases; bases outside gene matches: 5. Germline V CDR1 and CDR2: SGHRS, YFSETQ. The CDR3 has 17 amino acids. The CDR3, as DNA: TGCGCCAGCAGCTTGGGACTAGCGGGAATTAGCTCCTACGAGCAGTACTTC. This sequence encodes CASSLGLAGISSYEQYF.

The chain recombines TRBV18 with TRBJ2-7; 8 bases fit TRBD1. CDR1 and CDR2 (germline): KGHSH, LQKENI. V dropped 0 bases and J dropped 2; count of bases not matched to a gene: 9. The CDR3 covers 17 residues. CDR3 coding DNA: TGTGCCAGCTCACCACCGGTGGGACAGGCCTTAGCCTACGAGCAGTACTTC. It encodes CASSPPVGQALAYEQYF. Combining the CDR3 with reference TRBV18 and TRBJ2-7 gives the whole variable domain NAGVMQNPRHLVRRRGQEARLRCSPMKGHSHVYWYRQLPEEGLKFMVYLQKENIIDESGMPKERFSAEFPKEGPSILRIQQVVRGDSAAYFCASSPPVGQALAYEQYFGPGTRLTVT.

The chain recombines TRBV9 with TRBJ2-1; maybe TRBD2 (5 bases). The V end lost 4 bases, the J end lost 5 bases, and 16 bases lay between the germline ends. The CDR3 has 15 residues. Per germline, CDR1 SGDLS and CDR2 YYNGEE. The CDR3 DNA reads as TGTGCCAGCAGCCAGACACCCCAGCGGAACAATGAGCAGTTCTTC. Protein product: CASSQTPQRNNEQFF. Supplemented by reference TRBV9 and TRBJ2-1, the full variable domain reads DSGVTQTPKHLITATGQRVTLRCSPRSGDLSVYWYQQSLDQGLQFLIQYYNGEERAKGNILERFSAQQFPDLHSELNLSSLELGDSALYFCASSQTPQRNNEQFFGPGTRLTVL.

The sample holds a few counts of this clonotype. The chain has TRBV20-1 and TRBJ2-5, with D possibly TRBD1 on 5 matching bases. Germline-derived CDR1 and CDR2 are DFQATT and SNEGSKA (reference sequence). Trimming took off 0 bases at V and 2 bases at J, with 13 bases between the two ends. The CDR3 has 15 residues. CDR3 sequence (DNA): TGCAGTGCTAGAGATCTTGGACACAATCAAGAGACCCAGTACTTC. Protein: CSARDLGHNQETQYF.

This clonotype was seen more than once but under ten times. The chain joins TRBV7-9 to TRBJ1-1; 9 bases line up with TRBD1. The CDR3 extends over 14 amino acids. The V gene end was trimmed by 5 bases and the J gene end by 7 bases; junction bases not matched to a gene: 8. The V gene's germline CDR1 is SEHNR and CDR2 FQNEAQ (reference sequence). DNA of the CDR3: TGTGCCAGCAGCAGAGGGACAGGGATTAGTGAAGCTTTCTTT. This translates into CASSRGTGISEAFF. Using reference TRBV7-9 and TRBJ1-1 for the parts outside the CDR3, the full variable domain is DTGVSQNPRHKITKRGQNVTFRCDPISEHNRLYWYRQTLGQGPEFLTYFQNEAQLEKSRLLSDRFSAERPKGSFSTLEIQRTEQGDSAMYLCASSRGTGISEAFFGQGTRLTVV.

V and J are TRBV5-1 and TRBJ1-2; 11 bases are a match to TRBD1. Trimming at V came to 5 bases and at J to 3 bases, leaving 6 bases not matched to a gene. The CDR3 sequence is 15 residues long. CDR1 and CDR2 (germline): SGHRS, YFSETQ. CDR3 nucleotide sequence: TGCGCCAGCAGTCGAGGACAGGGGGCATACTATGGCTACACCTTC. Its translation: CASSRGQGAYYGYTF.

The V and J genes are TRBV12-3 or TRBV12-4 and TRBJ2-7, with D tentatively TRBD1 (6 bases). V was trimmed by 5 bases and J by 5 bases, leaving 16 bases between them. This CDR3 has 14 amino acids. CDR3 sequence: CASSPRLHRDEQYF. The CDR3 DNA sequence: TGTGCCAGCAGTCCCCGCCTGCACAGGGACGAGCAGTACTTC.

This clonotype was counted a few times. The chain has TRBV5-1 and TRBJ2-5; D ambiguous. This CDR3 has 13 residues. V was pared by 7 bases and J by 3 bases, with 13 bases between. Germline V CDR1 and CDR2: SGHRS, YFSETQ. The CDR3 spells CASPRRLEETQYF. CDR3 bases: TGCGCCAGCCCTAGAAGGCTAGAAGAGACCCAGTACTTC.

Here the CDR3 reads CASSLGQGEVAGELFF. CDR3 sequence (DNA): TGCGCCAGCAGCTTGGGGCAGGGAGAGGTGGCCGGGGAGCTGTTTTTT. V and J are TRBV5-1 and TRBJ2-2; D possibly uses TRBD1 or TRBD2 (5 bases each). The CDR3 is made up of 16 amino acids. The germline V and J ends were trimmed by 0 bases and 6 bases, with 15 bases remaining between them. Germline CDR1 SGHRS, CDR2 YFSETQ.

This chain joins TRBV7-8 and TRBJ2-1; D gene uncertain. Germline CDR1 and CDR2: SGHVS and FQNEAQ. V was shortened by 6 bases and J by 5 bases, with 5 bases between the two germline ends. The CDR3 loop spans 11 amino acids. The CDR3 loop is CASRADNEQFF. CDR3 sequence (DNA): TGTGCCAGCAGGGCGGACAATGAGCAGTTCTTC.

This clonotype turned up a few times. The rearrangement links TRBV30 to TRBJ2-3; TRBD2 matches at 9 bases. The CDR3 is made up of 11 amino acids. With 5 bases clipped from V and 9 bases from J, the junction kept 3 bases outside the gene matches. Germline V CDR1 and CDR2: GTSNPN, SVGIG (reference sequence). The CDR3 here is CAWGAGGTQYF. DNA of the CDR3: TGTGCCTGGGGAGCGGGAGGCACGCAGTATTTT.